This T cell receptor (beta chain) was obtained from a study of blood T cells in healthy people across ages. General study points: Donor CMV status was unknown, possibly confounding expanded clonotype changes. When set beside aged donors, long-lived donors presented more naive CD4+ cells and higher diversity.

This clonotype was seen ten or more times. Its antigen is not known. Together with a sample-barcoded 5' primer, a J-beta primer mix was included in a second PCR lasting roughly 7 to 11 cycles. Each cDNA molecule carried a tag from a template-switch adaptor that contained 12 random nucleotides. One entry per CDR3 protein results from TCRdb running MiXCR on the 5' RACE reads. The table records around 1.7 million distinct CDR3 sequences, 28% of them present only once. Material: blood. The origin of this receptor is a woman in her thirties in good health.

This CDR3 reads CASKVGVNTGELFF. The CDR3 nucleotides read TGTGCCAGCAAGGTCGGCGTGAACACCGGGGAGCTGTTTTTT. The chain couples TRBV25-1 to TRBJ2-2; D gene uncertain. This CDR3 comprises 14 residues. The germline V gene has CDR1 MGHDK and CDR2 SYGVNS. Trimming cost V 7 bases and J 1 base, with 10 bases left between them.